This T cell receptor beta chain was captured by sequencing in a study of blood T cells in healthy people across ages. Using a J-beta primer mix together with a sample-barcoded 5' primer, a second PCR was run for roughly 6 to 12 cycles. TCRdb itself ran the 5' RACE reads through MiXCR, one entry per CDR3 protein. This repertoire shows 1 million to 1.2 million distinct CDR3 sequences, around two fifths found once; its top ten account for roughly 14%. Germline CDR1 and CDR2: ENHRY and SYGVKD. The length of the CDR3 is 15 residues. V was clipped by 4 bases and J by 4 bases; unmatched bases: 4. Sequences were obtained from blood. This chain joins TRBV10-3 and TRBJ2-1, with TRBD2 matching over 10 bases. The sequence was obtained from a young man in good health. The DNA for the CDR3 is TGTGCCATCAGTGTGGCTAGCGGGGGTTACAATGAGCAGTTCTTC. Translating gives CAISVASGGYNEQFF.